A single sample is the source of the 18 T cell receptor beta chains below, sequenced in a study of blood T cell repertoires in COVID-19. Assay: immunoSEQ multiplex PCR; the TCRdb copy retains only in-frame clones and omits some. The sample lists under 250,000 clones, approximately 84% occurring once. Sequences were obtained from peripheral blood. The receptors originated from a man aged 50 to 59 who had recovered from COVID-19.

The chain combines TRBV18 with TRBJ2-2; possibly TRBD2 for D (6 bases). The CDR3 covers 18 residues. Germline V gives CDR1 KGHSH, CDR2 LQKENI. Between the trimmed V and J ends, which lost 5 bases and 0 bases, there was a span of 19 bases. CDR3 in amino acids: CASSSRRGGRPNTGELFF. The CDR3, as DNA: TGTGCCAGCTCATCACGGAGAGGTGGGAGGCCGAACACCGGGGAGCTGTTTTTT.

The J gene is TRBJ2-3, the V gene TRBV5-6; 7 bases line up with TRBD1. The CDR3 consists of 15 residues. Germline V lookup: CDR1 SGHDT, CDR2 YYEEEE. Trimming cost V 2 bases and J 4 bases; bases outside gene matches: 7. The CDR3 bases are TGTGCCAGCAGCTTAGATAGAACAGGGGCAGATACGCAGTATTTT. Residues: CASSLDRTGADTQYF.

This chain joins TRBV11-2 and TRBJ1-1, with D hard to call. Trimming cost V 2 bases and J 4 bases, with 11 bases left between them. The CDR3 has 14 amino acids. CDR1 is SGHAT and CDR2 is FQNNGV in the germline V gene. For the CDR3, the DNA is TGTGCCAGCAGCTTATATCGGGCGGGCACTGAAGCTTTCTTT. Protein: CASSLYRAGTEAFF.

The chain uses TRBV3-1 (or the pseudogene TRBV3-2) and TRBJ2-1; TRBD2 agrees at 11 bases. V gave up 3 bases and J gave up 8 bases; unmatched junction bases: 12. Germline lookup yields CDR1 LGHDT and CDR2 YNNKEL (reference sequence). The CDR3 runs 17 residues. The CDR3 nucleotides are TGTGCCAGCAGCCAGACCAAGACTAGCGGGAATATCGATGAGCAGTTCTTC. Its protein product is CASSQTKTSGNIDEQFF.

For the CDR3, the DNA is TGTGCCAGCAGCCAAGGCGTTTTGGGAGGAAGCAATCAGCCCCAGCATTTT. It is translated as CASSQGVLGGSNQPQHF. The chain couples TRBV11-2 to TRBJ1-5; D unclear. The ends were cut back, 5 bases at V and 1 base at J, with 18 bases in the middle. Germline CDR1 is SGHAT and CDR2 is FQNNGV. The CDR3 covers 17 residues.

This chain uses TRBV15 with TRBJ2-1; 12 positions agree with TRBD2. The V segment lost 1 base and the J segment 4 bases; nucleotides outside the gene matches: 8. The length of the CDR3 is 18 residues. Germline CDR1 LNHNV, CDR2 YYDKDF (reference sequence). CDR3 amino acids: CATSRVGTGTSGYNEQFF. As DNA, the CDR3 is TGTGCCACCAGCAGAGTGGGAACCGGGACTAGCGGGTACAATGAGCAGTTCTTC.

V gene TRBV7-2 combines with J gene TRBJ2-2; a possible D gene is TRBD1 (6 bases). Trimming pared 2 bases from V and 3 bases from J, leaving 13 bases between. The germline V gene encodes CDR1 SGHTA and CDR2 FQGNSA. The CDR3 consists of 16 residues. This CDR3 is CASSLRGTVYTGELFF. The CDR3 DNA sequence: TGTGCCAGCAGCTTAAGGGGGACCGTATACACCGGGGAGCTGTTTTTT.

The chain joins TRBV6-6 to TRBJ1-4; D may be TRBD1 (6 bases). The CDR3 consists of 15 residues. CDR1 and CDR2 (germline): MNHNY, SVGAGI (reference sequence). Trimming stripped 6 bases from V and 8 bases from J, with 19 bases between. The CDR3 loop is CASSRHTQGYEKLFF. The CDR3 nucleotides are TGTGCCAGCAGCCGCCACACCCAGGGGTACGAAAAACTGTTTTTT.

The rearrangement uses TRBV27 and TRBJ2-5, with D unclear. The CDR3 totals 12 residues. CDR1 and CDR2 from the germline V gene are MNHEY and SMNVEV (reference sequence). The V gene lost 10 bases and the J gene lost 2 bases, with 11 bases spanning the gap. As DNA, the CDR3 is TGTGCCACCAAGAACTTTCAAGAGACCCAGTACTTC. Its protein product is CATKNFQETQYF.

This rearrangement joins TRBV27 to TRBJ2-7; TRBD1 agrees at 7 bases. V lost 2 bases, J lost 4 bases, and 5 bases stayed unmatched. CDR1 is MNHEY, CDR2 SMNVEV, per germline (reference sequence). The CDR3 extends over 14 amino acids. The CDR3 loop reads CASSLRQGTYEQYF. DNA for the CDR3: TGTGCCAGCAGTTTAAGACAGGGAACGTACGAGCAGTACTTC.

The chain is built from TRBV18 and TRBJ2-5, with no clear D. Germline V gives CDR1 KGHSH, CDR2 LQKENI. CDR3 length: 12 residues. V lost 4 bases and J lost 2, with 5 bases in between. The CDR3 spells CASSRAQETQYF. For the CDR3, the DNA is TGTGCCAGCTCACGAGCACAAGAGACCCAGTACTTC.

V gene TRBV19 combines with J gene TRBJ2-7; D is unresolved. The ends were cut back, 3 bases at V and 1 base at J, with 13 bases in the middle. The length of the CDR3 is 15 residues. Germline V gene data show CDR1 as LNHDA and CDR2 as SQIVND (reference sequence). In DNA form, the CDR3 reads TGTGCCAGTAGTATCTCGGTCGGGTCGTCCTACGAGCAGTACTTC. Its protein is CASSISVGSSYEQYF.

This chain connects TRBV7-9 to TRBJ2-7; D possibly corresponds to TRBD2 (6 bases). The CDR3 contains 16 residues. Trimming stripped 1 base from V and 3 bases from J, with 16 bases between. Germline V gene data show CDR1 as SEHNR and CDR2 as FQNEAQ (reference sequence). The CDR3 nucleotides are TGTGCCAGCAGCTTAGGTCTAACTAGCCTTAGCTACGAGCAGTACTTC. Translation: CASSLGLTSLSYEQYF.

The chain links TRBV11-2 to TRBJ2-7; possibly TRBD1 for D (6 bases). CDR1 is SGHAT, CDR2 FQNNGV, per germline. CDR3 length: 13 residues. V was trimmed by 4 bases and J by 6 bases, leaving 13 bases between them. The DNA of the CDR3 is TGTGCCAGCAGCTCACGGAACAGGGCCGAGCAGTACTTC. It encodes CASSSRNRAEQYF.

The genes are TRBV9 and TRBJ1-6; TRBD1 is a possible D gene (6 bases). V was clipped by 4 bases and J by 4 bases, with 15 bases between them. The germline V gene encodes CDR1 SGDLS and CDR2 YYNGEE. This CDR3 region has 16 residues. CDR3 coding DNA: TGTGCCAGCAGCCCCACTAGACAGGTTTATAATTCACCCCTCCACTTT. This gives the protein CASSPTRQVYNSPLHF.

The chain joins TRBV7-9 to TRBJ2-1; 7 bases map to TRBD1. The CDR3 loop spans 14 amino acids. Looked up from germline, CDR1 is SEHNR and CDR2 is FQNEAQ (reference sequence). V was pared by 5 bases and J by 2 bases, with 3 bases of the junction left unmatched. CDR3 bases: TGTGCCAGCAGCAGAACAGGGGCCTACAATGAGCAGTTCTTC. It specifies CASSRTGAYNEQFF. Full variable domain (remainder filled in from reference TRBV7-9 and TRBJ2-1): DTGVSQNPRHKITKRGQNVTFRCDPISEHNRLYWYRQTLGQGPEFLTYFQNEAQLEKSRLLSDRFSAERPKGSFSTLEIQRTEQGDSAMYLCASSRTGAYNEQFFGPGTRLTVL.

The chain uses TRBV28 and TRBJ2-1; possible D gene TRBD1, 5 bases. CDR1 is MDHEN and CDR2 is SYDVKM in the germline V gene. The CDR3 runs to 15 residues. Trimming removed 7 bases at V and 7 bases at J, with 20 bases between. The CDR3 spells CASISTFTKGNEQFF. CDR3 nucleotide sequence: TGTGCCAGCATTTCGACTTTCACAAAGGGGAATGAGCAGTTCTTC.

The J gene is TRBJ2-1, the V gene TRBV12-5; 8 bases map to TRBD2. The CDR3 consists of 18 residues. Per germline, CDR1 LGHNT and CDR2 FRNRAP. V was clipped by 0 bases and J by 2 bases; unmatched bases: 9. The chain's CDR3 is CASGLVLGREAPYNEQFF. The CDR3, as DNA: TGTGCTAGTGGTTTGGTACTTGGGCGGGAGGCCCCCTACAATGAGCAGTTCTTC. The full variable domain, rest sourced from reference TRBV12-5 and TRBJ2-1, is DARVTQTPRHKVTEMGQEVTMRCQPILGHNTVFWYRQTMMQGLELLAYFRNRAPLDDSGMPKDRFSAEMPDATLATLKIQPSEPRDSAVYFCASGLVLGREAPYNEQFFGPGTRLTVL.